The 18 T cell receptor beta chains below were found in one sample sequenced in a study of graft-versus-host responses after intestinal transplantation. For these TCRs, the target antigens are not known. Method: immunoSEQ multiplex PCR; TCRdb's copy keeps in-frame clones and lacks some. The repertoire holds tens of thousands of clones, with 80% to 95% as singletons. Here the sequenced sample was unstimulated CD8+ T cells sorted from spleen or lymph node cells, taken before intestinal transplant. Receptors were obtained from a human donor who received an intestinal transplant.

This clone has just one count. The chain couples TRBV27 to TRBJ2-1; 9 bases are shared with TRBD2. The CDR3 loop spans 14 amino acids. Germline CDR1 and CDR2: MNHEY and SMNVEV (reference sequence). The V and J ends lost 2 bases and 6 bases, in that order; junction bases with no gene match: 2. CDR3 DNA sequence: TGTGCCAGCAGTTTAGCGGGGGGGATCAATGAGCAGTTCTTC. This translates into CASSLAGGINEQFF.

J is TRBJ2-1 and V is TRBV5-1; possibly TRBD2 for D (5 bases). The V end was cut by 2 bases, the J end by 5 bases, with 8 bases between. There are 13 residues in the CDR3. Germline loops: CDR1 SGHRS, CDR2 YFSETQ. CDR3 sequence (DNA): TGCGCCAGCAGCTTCCCCGGGGACAATGAGCAGTTCTTC. Encoded protein: CASSFPGDNEQFF.

This clone appeared a few times. The rearrangement links TRBV7-8 to TRBJ2-7; 7 bases fit TRBD2. CDR1 is SGHVS and CDR2 is FQNEAQ in the germline V gene. J was trimmed by 3 bases and V by 7 bases; bases with no gene match: 9. There are 14 residues in the CDR3. The CDR3 DNA follows: TGTGCCAGCACCGACCCTCCGGGGGGCTACGAGCAGTACTTC. Encoded protein: CASTDPPGGYEQYF.

The V call is TRBV4-1, the J call TRBJ2-5, with a possible D match to TRBD1 (8 bases). The length of the CDR3 is 16 residues. V was trimmed by 2 bases and J by 5 bases, leaving 18 bases between them. Per germline, CDR1 MGHRA and CDR2 YSYEKL. CDR3 sequence: CASSQPKTGEGETQYF. CDR3 nucleotide sequence: TGCGCCAGCAGCCAACCCAAGACAGGGGAGGGGGAGACCCAGTACTTC.

As regards this clone: At one boundary the junction diverges from the germline segment, which might be a read error. The CDR3 DNA follows: TGTGCCAGCAGCGTCAGAGGACAGGGCTTCACCGGGGAGCTGTCTTTT. This codes for CASSVRGQGFTGELSF. The rearrangement joins TRBV13 to TRBJ2-2, with 8 bases matching TRBD1. The CDR3 is 16 residues long. Germline lookup yields CDR1 PRHDT and CDR2 FYEKMQ (reference sequence).

The chain has TRBV9 and TRBJ2-3; TRBD1 might be the D (6 bases). From germline, CDR1 is SGDLS and CDR2 YYNGEE. V was shortened by 0 bases and J by 3 bases, with 11 bases between the two germline ends. The CDR3 has 15 residues. The CDR3 DNA follows: TGTGCCAGCAGCGTAGTGGCAGGGGCAACAGATACGCAGTATTTT. It specifies CASSVVAGATDTQYF. The full variable domain, completed using reference TRBV9 and TRBJ2-3, is DSGVTQTPKHLITATGQRVTLRCSPRSGDLSVYWYQQSLDQGLQFLIQYYNGEERAKGNILERFSAQQFPDLHSELNLSSLELGDSALYFCASSVVAGATDTQYFGPGTRLTVL.

V usage is TRBV6-6 and J usage is TRBJ1-2, with no clear D. This CDR3 spans 12 amino acids. CDR1 and CDR2 from the germline V gene are MNHNY and SVGAGI (reference sequence). The V and J ends lost 9 bases and 6 bases respectively, with 14 bases between them. Written as DNA, the CDR3 is TGTGCCAGTTATACTTCCTTTGATGGCTACACCTTC. Its translation: CASYTSFDGYTF.

The J gene is TRBJ2-7, the V gene TRBV13, with 15 nucleotides matching TRBD2. The CDR3 is 16 amino acids. In germline, CDR1 is PRHDT, CDR2 FYEKMQ (reference sequence). V trimming: 4 bases; J trimming: 6 bases; junction bases outside the gene matches: 7. The CDR3 loop reads CASSSGLAGGRAEQYF. CDR3 in DNA: TGTGCCAGCAGCTCAGGACTAGCGGGGGGGCGAGCCGAGCAGTACTTC.

The gene calls are TRBV19 and TRBJ1-1; perhaps TRBD1 as D (5 bases). Germline assignment: CDR1 LNHDA and CDR2 SQIVND (reference sequence). Deletions cut 4 bases from V and 7 bases from J, with 7 bases between. The CDR3 sequence is 11 residues long. CDR3 amino acids: CASSRGSEAFF. The CDR3 nucleotides are TGTGCCAGTAGTAGGGGCAGTGAAGCTTTCTTT.

This clone showed up just once. The chain links TRBV27 to TRBJ1-2; D might be TRBD1 (6 bases). Trimming cost V 3 bases and J 8 bases, with 13 bases left between them. CDR3 length: 13 amino acids. Germline V gives CDR1 MNHEY, CDR2 SMNVEV (reference sequence). CDR3 sequence: CASSLLGARGYTF. CDR3 DNA: TGTGCCAGCAGTTTGTTGGGGGCGCGAGGCTACACCTTC.

The J gene is TRBJ1-4, the V gene TRBV7-9, with 9 bases matching TRBD1. Germline V gene lookup returns CDR1 SEHNR and CDR2 FQNEAQ (reference sequence). J lost 1 base, V lost 5 bases, and 5 bases had no gene match. The CDR3 totals 16 residues. This chain's CDR3 is CASSLPGQGTNEKLFF. In DNA, the CDR3 is TGTGCCAGCAGCCTCCCGGGACAGGGAACTAATGAAAAACTGTTTTTT.

The rearrangement links TRBV7-6 to TRBJ1-2; 9 nucleotides align to TRBD1. The CDR3 runs 15 residues. V dropped 1 base and J dropped 8; count of bases not matched to a gene: 8. Germline V gives CDR1 SGHVS, CDR2 FNYEAQ. CDR3 loop: CASSLDEQGAGGYTF. The CDR3 DNA follows: TGTGCCAGCAGCTTAGATGAACAGGGGGCTGGAGGCTACACCTTC. Supplemented by reference TRBV7-6 and TRBJ1-2, the full variable domain reads GAGVSQSPRYKVTKRGQDVALRCDPISGHVSLYWYRQALGQGPEFLTYFNYEAQQDKSGLPNDRFSAERPEGSISTLTIQRTEQRDSAMYRCASSLDEQGAGGYTFGSGTRLTVV.

V and J are TRBV7-9 and TRBJ2-5, with no clear D. This CDR3 has 17 residues. Germline assignment: CDR1 SEHNR and CDR2 FQNEAQ (reference sequence). V was cut by 1 base and J by 2 bases, with 17 bases left in between. The CDR3 sequence is CASSLGPLPNYQETQYF. DNA of the CDR3: TGTGCCAGCAGCTTAGGGCCCTTGCCAAACTATCAAGAGACCCAGTACTTC.

This chain links TRBV5-1 with TRBJ2-6; maybe TRBD1 (5 bases). V was trimmed by 0 bases and J by 0 bases, leaving 7 bases between them. Germline V gives CDR1 SGHRS, CDR2 YFSETQ. CDR3 length: 16 amino acids. CDR3 amino acids: CASSLGQSSGANVLTF. CDR3 in DNA: TGCGCCAGCAGCTTGGGACAGAGCTCTGGGGCCAACGTCCTGACTTTC.

The chain couples TRBV4-1 to TRBJ1-4, with 10 bases fitting TRBD1. Germline V gene sequence: CDR1 MGHRA, CDR2 YSYEKL. V shed 4 bases, J shed 7 bases, and the junction held 6 bases outside the gene matches. This CDR3 spans 15 amino acids. CDR3 bases: TGCGCCAGCAGCCTTGGTGGGACAGGGGTTGAAAAACTGTTTTTT. Translated, it gives CASSLGGTGVEKLFF.

This chain joins TRBV7-6 and TRBJ2-1; possible D gene TRBD1, 5 bases. Germline CDR1 SGHVS, CDR2 FNYEAQ. CDR3 length equals 12 residues. Trimming took 4 bases from V and 10 from J, leaving 11 bases between them. DNA of the CDR3: TGTGCCAGCAGCTCAAGACAGCCCGAGCAGTTCTTC. Translated: CASSSRQPEQFF.

The V gene is TRBV6-4, the J gene TRBJ1-1, with D unclear. In germline, CDR1 is MRHNA, CDR2 SNTAGT. Trimming left V 4 bases short and J 11 bases short, with 11 bases between. This CDR3 has 11 residues. CDR3 DNA: TGTGCCAGCAGTGGCGGGCAGGAGGCTTTCTTT. Its translation is CASSGGQEAFF.

The V gene is TRBV2, the J gene TRBJ2-1, with D possibly being TRBD2 (7 bases). Trimming left V 8 bases short and J 5 bases short, with 10 bases between. Germline assignment: CDR1 SNHLY and CDR2 FYNNEI. The CDR3 loop spans 12 amino acids. CDR3 sequence: CASGGADNEQFF. CDR3 nucleotide sequence: TGTGCCAGCGGGGGGGCCGACAATGAGCAGTTCTTC.